This T cell receptor beta chain came from a study of OX40 agonist ivuxolimab in advanced cancers. About the study: Every 2 weeks, ivuxolimab was infused into the patients intravenously at between 0.01 and 10 mg/kg. Head and neck, renal cell, melanoma or hepatocellular carcinoma were the cancers that dose-escalation patients had.

The trim removed 3 bases at V and 0 bases at J, leaving 4 bases unmatched. This CDR3 comprises 15 residues. CDR1 MGHRA and CDR2 YSYEKL come from the germline V gene. Profiling relied on immunoSEQ multiplex PCR, and the TCRdb table lists in-frame clones only, not all of them. The table lists 20,000 or so clones, 80% to 90% of them singletons. V is TRBV4-1 and J is TRBJ2-7; TRBD2 aligns across 8 bases. This clonotype was obtained from an adult with an advanced solid tumor such as melanoma, head and neck, liver or kidney cancer. The sequenced sample was CD4+ or CD8+ T cells sorted from blood, obtained in a trial of the OX40 agonist ivuxolimab. DNA of the CDR3: TGCGCCAGCAGCCAGACTAGCGCGGGCTCCTACGAGCAGTACTTC. Protein: CASSQTSAGSYEQYF.